A single TCR beta chain is shown here with its context. Antigen unknown. The ends were cut back, 1 base at V and 0 bases at J, with 15 bases in the middle. The CDR3 sequence is 18 residues long. CDR1 SNHLY and CDR2 FYNNEI come from the germline V gene. This specimen belongs to a study of blood T cells in healthy people across ages. Primers used in a second PCR of roughly 6 to 12 cycles were a sample-barcoded 5' primer and a J-beta primer mix. TCRdb reprocessed the 5' RACE reads with MiXCR, giving one entry per CDR3 protein. The repertoire has around 1.7 million distinct CDR3 sequences, 28% of them found once; the top ten carry 7.7%. Study-wide results and limits: The long-lived group displayed more naive CD4+ cells, plus higher diversity, than the aged donors did.

This receptor was taken from a woman in her thirties in good health. The rearrangement joins TRBV2 to TRBJ1-4; D is uncertain. The sequenced sample consisted of blood. The CDR3 DNA reads as TGTGCCAGCAGTGAAGAAACACTAACCTCTGCAACTAATGAAAAACTGTTTTTT. Protein sequence: CASSEETLTSATNEKLFF.